These 20 T cell receptor beta chains came from one sample sequenced in a study of blood T cell repertoires in COVID-19. The data were produced by immunoSEQ multiplex PCR, yet TCRdb's version contains in-frame clones alone and is incomplete. The sample contains 200,000 to 300,000 clones, around 89% of which appear only once. Sequencing input: PBMCs or T cells enriched from blood (not recorded which). Source of these receptors: a woman aged 30 to 39 who had recovered from COVID-19.

V and J are TRBV2 and TRBJ2-2, with unresolved D. Per germline, CDR1 SNHLY and CDR2 FYNNEI. The CDR3 spans 15 residues. The ends were cut back, 5 bases at V and 1 base at J, with 11 bases in the middle. DNA for the CDR3: TGTGCCAGCAGTCGGAGTCATGTGAACACCGGGGAGCTGTTTTTT. It translates to CASSRSHVNTGELFF. The whole variable domain, filled in from reference TRBV2 and TRBJ2-2, reads EPEVTQTPSHQVTQMGQEVILRCVPISNHLYFYWYRQILGQKVEFLVSFYNNEISEKSEIFDDQFSVERPDGSNFTLKIRSTKLEDSAMYFCASSRSHVNTGELFFGEGSRLTVL.

The chain recombines TRBV5-1 with TRBJ1-5; no clear D. The CDR3 runs 14 residues. In germline, CDR1 is SGHRS, CDR2 YFSETQ. Trimming removed 0 bases from V and 4 bases from J, with 8 bases in between. The CDR3 bases are TGCGCCAGCAGCTTGGGCGGCGCAAATCAGCCCCAGCATTTT. Residues: CASSLGGANQPQHF.

The rearrangement uses TRBV5-1 and TRBJ2-1, with 8 bases fitting TRBD2. Germline V gene lookup returns CDR1 SGHRS and CDR2 YFSETQ. The CDR3 is 16 amino acids. V was pared by 6 bases and J by 8 bases, with 16 bases of the junction left unmatched. The CDR3 protein is CASNRGGQTRPDEQFF. CDR3 coding DNA: TGCGCCAGCAATCGGGGGGGTCAGACCCGTCCCGATGAGCAGTTCTTC.

CDR3 DNA sequence: TGTGCCAGCAGCCTCAGCGGAGGCGAGACCCAGTACTTC. Its protein product is CASSLSGGETQYF. V and J are TRBV11-3 and TRBJ2-5, with a possible D match to TRBD2 (5 bases). The CDR3 sequence is 13 residues long. The V end was cut by 5 bases, the J end by 5 bases, with 12 bases between. Germline V gene lookup returns CDR1 SGHNT and CDR2 YENEEA.

This chain connects TRBV20-1 to TRBJ1-2; D remains ambiguous. The V end lost 7 bases, the J end lost 4 bases, and 10 bases lay between the germline ends. CDR1 is DFQATT, CDR2 SNEGSKA, per germline (reference sequence). The CDR3 sequence is 11 residues long. The CDR3 nucleotides are TGCAGTGACACAGCACTCTATGGCTACACCTTC. This translates into CSDTALYGYTF.

The chain employs TRBV19 and TRBJ1-2; the D gene is possibly TRBD1 (6 bases). The V gene lost 6 bases and the J gene lost 9 bases, with 20 bases spanning the gap. This CDR3 has 14 amino acids. Germline-derived CDR1 and CDR2 are LNHDA and SQIVND (reference sequence). CDR3 sequence: CASRNRDYDDRYTF. The CDR3 DNA reads TGTGCCAGTAGAAACAGGGACTATGATGATCGCTACACCTTC.

The chain links TRBV5-6 to TRBJ2-1; D is ambiguous. CDR1 SGHDT and CDR2 YYEEEE come from the germline V gene. The CDR3 consists of 12 residues. V gave up 2 bases and J gave up 6 bases, with 6 bases separating them. CDR3 coding DNA: TGTGCCAGCAGCTTTGGCGGCAATGAGCAGTTCTTC. Translating gives CASSFGGNEQFF.

CDR3 nucleotide sequence: TGCGCCAGCAGCCAACCACAGGGGCCAACCTTTTTCCACGAGCAGTACTTC. This encodes CASSQPQGPTFFHEQYF. The V call is TRBV4-1, the J call TRBJ2-7; 7 bases map to TRBD1. The V gene end was trimmed by 2 bases and the J gene end by 5 bases; junction bases not matched to a gene: 15. The CDR3 runs 17 residues. CDR1 and CDR2 from the germline V gene are MGHRA and YSYEKL.

V and J are TRBV2 and TRBJ1-3; no clear D. CDR1 and CDR2 (germline): SNHLY, FYNNEI. Trimming shortened V by 3 bases and J by 0 bases, and 9 bases separated the two germline ends. The CDR3 extends over 15 amino acids. CDR3 sequence reads: CASSENSNSGNTIYF. In nucleotides, the CDR3 is TGTGCCAGCAGTGAGAACAGCAACTCTGGAAACACCATATATTTT.

The chain has TRBV28 and TRBJ2-7; D not resolved. Germline V gives CDR1 MDHEN, CDR2 SYDVKM. V lost 3 bases and J lost 6, with 18 bases in between. CDR3 length: 15 residues. This CDR3 is CASSLRRQVPIEQYF. CDR3 sequence (DNA): TGTGCCAGCAGTTTGCGTAGGCAGGTCCCTATCGAGCAGTACTTC. The entire variable domain, with the rest obtained from reference TRBV28 and TRBJ2-7, is as follows: DVKVTQSSRYLVKRTGEKVFLECVQDMDHENMFWYRQDPGLGLRLIYFSYDVKMKEKGDIPEGYSVSREKKERFSLILESASTNQTSMYLCASSLRRQVPIEQYFGPGTRLTVT.

The chain is built from TRBV27 and TRBJ2-7; 8 bases match TRBD2. J lost 2 bases, V lost 6 bases, and 9 bases had no gene match. The CDR3 is 15 amino acids. Germline V gives CDR1 MNHEY, CDR2 SMNVEV (reference sequence). The CDR3 region has the DNA TGTGCCAGCAGCCACCGGGTAGCGGGGCCCTACGAGCAGTACTTC. Its translation is CASSHRVAGPYEQYF.

This sequence joins TRBV20-1 and TRBJ2-1; TRBD2 matches 10 bases. Germline V gene lookup returns CDR1 DFQATT and CDR2 SNEGSKA (reference sequence). The CDR3 is 18 residues long. With 3 bases clipped from V and 0 bases from J, the junction kept 11 bases outside the gene matches. In DNA, the CDR3 is TGCAGTGCTAGTAGTGGGACTAGCGCTAACCTCTCCTACAATGAGCAGTTCTTC. The encoded protein is CSASSGTSANLSYNEQFF.

V is TRBV9 and J is TRBJ1-5; no firm D call. V lost 3 bases and J 7 bases, leaving 17 bases between the germline ends. This CDR3 is built from 15 residues. Germline CDR1 is SGDLS and CDR2 is YYNGEE. The chain's CDR3 is CASSAQDSMHQPQHF. In nucleotides, the CDR3 is TGTGCCAGCAGCGCTCAGGACTCTATGCACCAGCCCCAGCATTTT.

The J gene is TRBJ1-3, the V gene TRBV20-1, with D possibly matching TRBD1 (6 bases). Between the trimmed V and J ends, which lost 6 bases and 4 bases, there was a span of 7 bases. The CDR3 runs 11 residues. Germline CDR1 DFQATT, CDR2 SNEGSKA (reference sequence). CDR3 in amino acids: CSAQGGNTIYF. In DNA, the CDR3 is TGCAGTGCACAGGGAGGAAACACCATATATTTT.

The chain uses TRBV19 and TRBJ1-5; possible D gene TRBD1, 5 bases. CDR1 LNHDA and CDR2 SQIVND come from the germline V gene (reference sequence). The length of the CDR3 is 16 residues. V was clipped by 0 bases and J by 0 bases, with 9 bases between them. CDR3 DNA: TGTGCCAGTAGTATAGATACAGGATATAGCAATCAGCCCCAGCATTTT. Its translation is CASSIDTGYSNQPQHF.

Of note for this clone: Other DNA sequences in the sample encode the same CDR3. V gene TRBV7-2 combines with J gene TRBJ2-1; no definite D call. The CDR3 is 12 residues long. V was shortened by 5 bases and J by 7 bases, with 9 bases between the two germline ends. Germline CDR1 and CDR2: SGHTA and FQGNSA. The CDR3 nucleotides read TGTGCCAGCAGCCCCATAGATAATGAGCAGTTCTTC. It is translated as CASSPIDNEQFF. Variable domain in full (rest from reference TRBV7-2 and TRBJ2-1): GAGVSQSPSNKVTEKGKDVELRCDPISGHTALYWYRQSLGQGLEFLIYFQGNSAPDKSGLPSDRFSAERTGGSVSTLTIQRTQQEDSAVYLCASSPIDNEQFFGPGTRLTVL.

This clone appeared a single time. V and J are TRBV2 and TRBJ2-3, with D possibly TRBD2 on 7 matching bases. The CDR3 spans 14 residues. V lost 8 bases and J lost 5, with 17 bases in between. Germline V gives CDR1 SNHLY, CDR2 FYNNEI. The CDR3 DNA reads as TGTGCCAGCTCCAACGGGGGGCGCGGAGATACGCAGTATTTT. Amino acids: CASSNGGRGDTQYF. The full variable domain, with the rest looked up from reference TRBV2 and TRBJ2-3, is EPEVTQTPSHQVTQMGQEVILRCVPISNHLYFYWYRQILGQKVEFLVSFYNNEISEKSEIFDDQFSVERPDGSNFTLKIRSTKLEDSAMYFCASSNGGRGDTQYFGPGTRLTVL.

This chain connects TRBV24-1 to TRBJ2-1; TRBD2 matches at 8 bases. With V trimmed by 7 bases and J by 8 bases, 12 bases remained unmatched. The germline gives CDR1 KGHDR, CDR2 SFDVKD. The CDR3 runs to 15 residues. The CDR3 spells CATSTFREGGDEQFF. The CDR3 region has the DNA TGTGCCACCAGCACCTTCCGGGAGGGTGGAGATGAGCAGTTCTTC.

This clone appeared a few times. CDR3 DNA sequence: TGTGCCAGCAGCCCACAGGTTGAAGCTTTCTTT. Encoded protein: CASSPQVEAFF. V is TRBV7-9 and J is TRBJ1-1; possible D gene TRBD1, 5 bases. Germline values: CDR1 SEHNR, CDR2 FQNEAQ (reference sequence). V was cut by 5 bases and J by 7 bases, with 8 bases left in between. This CDR3 contains 11 residues.

The genes are TRBV7-2 and TRBJ2-1, with 7 bases matching TRBD2. CDR1 and CDR2 (germline): SGHTA, FQGNSA. J was trimmed by 15 bases and V by 1 base; bases with no gene match: 18. This CDR3 is built from 16 residues. Written as DNA, the CDR3 is TGTGCCAGCAGCTTAGTTAAGGGGATCGGGGCGGGAGCTCCGTTCTTC. Its translation: CASSLVKGIGAGAPFF.